This section outlines one T cell receptor (beta chain) sequence together with its context. The record originates from a study of blood T cell repertoires in COVID-19. The wider study: Whether acute or convalescent, the COVID-19 samples came from the United States, Italy and Spain.

Those enrolled, adults aged about 18 to 89 years, came from 24 US areas. Clinical history as reported by participants underpinned cohort assignment. Data came from immunoSEQ multiplex PCR; TCRdb stores just in-frame clones and leaves some out. The sample contains some 230,000 clones, roughly four fifths of which appear only once. J lost 1 base, V lost 1 base, and 6 bases had no gene match. CDR3 length: 18 residues. The germline V gene has CDR1 LGHNA and CDR2 YSLEER. The receptor was derived from a man aged 35-49 years who had recovered from COVID-19. Sequenced: PBMCs or T cells enriched from blood (not recorded which). The chain uses TRBV4-3 and TRBJ2-4; 11 nucleotides line up with TRBD2. The CDR3 DNA reads TGCGCCAGCAGCCAAGCGGCTAGCGGGGGGTCTGCCAAAAACATTCAGTACTTC. Its protein is CASSQAASGGSAKNIQYF.